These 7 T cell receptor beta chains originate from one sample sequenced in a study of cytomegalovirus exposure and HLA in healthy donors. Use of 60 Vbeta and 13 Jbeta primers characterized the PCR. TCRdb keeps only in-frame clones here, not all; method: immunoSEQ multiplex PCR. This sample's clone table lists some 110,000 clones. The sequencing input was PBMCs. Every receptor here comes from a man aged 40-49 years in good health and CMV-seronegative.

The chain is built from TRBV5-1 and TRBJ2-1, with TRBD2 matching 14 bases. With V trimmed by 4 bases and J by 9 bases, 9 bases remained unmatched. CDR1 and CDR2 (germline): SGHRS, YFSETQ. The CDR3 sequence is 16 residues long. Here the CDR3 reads CASSTTSGRAEGEQFF. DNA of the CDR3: TGCGCCAGCAGCACGACTAGCGGGAGGGCAGAGGGTGAGCAGTTCTTC.

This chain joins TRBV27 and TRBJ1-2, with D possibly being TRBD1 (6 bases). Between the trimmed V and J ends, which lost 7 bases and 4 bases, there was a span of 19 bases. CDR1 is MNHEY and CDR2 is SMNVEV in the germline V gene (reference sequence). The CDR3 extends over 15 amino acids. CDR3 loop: CASTPSGAGGYGYTF. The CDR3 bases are TGTGCCAGCACACCGTCAGGGGCGGGGGGCTATGGCTACACCTTC.

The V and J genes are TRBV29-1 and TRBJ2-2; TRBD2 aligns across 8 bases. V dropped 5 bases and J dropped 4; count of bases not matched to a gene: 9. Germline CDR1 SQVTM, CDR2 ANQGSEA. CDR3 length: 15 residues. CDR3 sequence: CSVTSSSGTTGELFF. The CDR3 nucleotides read TGCAGCGTTACCTCGAGTAGCGGGACCACCGGGGAGCTGTTTTTT.

Here the CDR3 DNA reads TGCGCCAGCGACAGGGGGCGCAAAACTGAAGCTTTCTTT. This sequence encodes CASDRGRKTEAFF. The genes are TRBV10-1 and TRBJ1-1; TRBD1 aligns across 10 bases. Per the germline V gene, CDR1 is WNHNN and CDR2 is SYGVQD (reference sequence). With V trimmed by 8 bases and J by 5 bases, 5 bases remained unmatched. CDR3 length equals 13 residues.

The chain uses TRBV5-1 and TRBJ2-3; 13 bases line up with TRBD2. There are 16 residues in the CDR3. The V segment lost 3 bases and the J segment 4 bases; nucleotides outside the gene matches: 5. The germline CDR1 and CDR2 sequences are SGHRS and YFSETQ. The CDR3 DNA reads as TGCGCCAGCAGCTCAGGACTAGCGGGAGTTGCAGATACGCAGTATTTT. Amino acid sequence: CASSSGLAGVADTQYF.

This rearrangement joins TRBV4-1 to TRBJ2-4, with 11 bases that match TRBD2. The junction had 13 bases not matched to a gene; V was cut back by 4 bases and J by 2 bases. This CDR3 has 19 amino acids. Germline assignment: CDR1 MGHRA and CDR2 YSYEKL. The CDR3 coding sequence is TGCGCCAGCAGCCCCCAGGTTCCGGGACTAGCGGATTCCAAAAACATTCAGTACTTC. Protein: CASSPQVPGLADSKNIQYF.

CDR3 residues: CAISEHPNYGYTF. In DNA form, the CDR3 reads TGTGCCATCAGTGAACACCCTAACTATGGCTACACCTTC. V and J are TRBV10-3 and TRBJ1-2; no firm D call. The germline CDR1 and CDR2 sequences are ENHRY and SYGVKD. Deletions cut 3 bases from V and 0 bases from J, with 5 bases between. The CDR3 has 13 residues.